What follows are 32 T cell receptor beta chains derived from one specimen sequenced in a study of blood T cell repertoires in COVID-19. Repertoires were generated with immunoSEQ multiplex PCR, while TCRdb's copy carries only in-frame clones and drops some. The sample lists tens of thousands of clones, over 85% occurring once. Sample: peripheral blood. All receptors derive from a man in his sixties with acute or convalescent COVID-19.

There are a few counts of this clone. This chain joins TRBV27 and TRBJ1-6; TRBD1 agrees at 8 bases. The trim removed 5 bases at V and 0 bases at J, leaving 12 bases unmatched. Germline lookup yields CDR1 MNHEY and CDR2 SMNVEV (reference sequence). The CDR3 sequence is 19 residues long. CDR3 sequence: CASSPRRTGLSSYNSPLHF. The CDR3 DNA sequence: TGTGCCAGCAGTCCCCGGCGGACAGGGTTGAGCTCCTATAATTCACCCCTCCACTTT.

This chain links TRBV7-2 with TRBJ1-2; D not certain. Trimming removed 1 base at V and 4 bases at J, with 13 bases between. The CDR3 contains 15 residues. The germline V gene encodes CDR1 SGHTA and CDR2 FQGNSA. CDR3 residues: CASSLGIATLYGYTF. CDR3 nucleotides: TGTGCCAGCAGCTTAGGTATCGCTACCCTCTATGGCTACACCTTC.

This clone was observed a few times. V is TRBV2 and J is TRBJ2-1; 9 positions agree with TRBD2. The V and J ends lost 2 bases and 2 bases, in that order; junction bases with no gene match: 1. CDR1 and CDR2 from the germline V gene are SNHLY and FYNNEI. This CDR3 region has 15 residues. The CDR3 DNA follows: TGTGCCAGCAGTGAAAAGCGGGGGGCCTACAATGAGCAGTTCTTC. Translating it yields CASSEKRGAYNEQFF.

The genes are TRBV21-1 and TRBJ1-1; TRBD1 is the table's D call, not checked against the DNA. TRBV21-1 is a listed pseudogene. The CDR3 is 19 amino acids. CDR3 in DNA: TGTGCCAGCAGCAAACACGGGACAGGGGTTCGTAGTCAGAACACTGAAGCTTTCTTT. Its translation: CASSKHGTGVRSQNTEAFF.

The rearrangement links TRBV7-2 to TRBJ2-2; a possible D gene is TRBD2 (7 bases). Trimming took 1 base from V and 6 from J, leaving 18 bases between them. Germline CDR1 and CDR2: SGHTA and FQGNSA. The length of the CDR3 is 17 residues. Written as DNA, the CDR3 is TGTGCCAGCAGCTTAGTGGGCGGGGGCGGCCGGGCCGGGGAGCTGTTTTTT. This translates into CASSLVGGGGRAGELFF. Filled out from reference TRBV7-2 and TRBJ2-2, the complete variable domain reads GAGVSQSPSNKVTEKGKDVELRCDPISGHTALYWYRQSLGQGLEFLIYFQGNSAPDKSGLPSDRFSAERTGGSVSTLTIQRTQQEDSAVYLCASSLVGGGGRAGELFFGEGSRLTVL.

V gene TRBV3-1 (or the pseudogene TRBV3-2) combines with J gene TRBJ1-3, with D perhaps TRBD1 (5 bases). Trimming cost V 4 bases and J 7 bases, with 14 bases left between them. Germline V lookup: CDR1 LGHDT, CDR2 YNNKEL (reference sequence). This CDR3 contains 14 residues. The CDR3 DNA reads TGTGCCAGCAGCCCGGGGGGGAGGGCCAACACCATATATTTT. Amino acid sequence: CASSPGGRANTIYF.

The chain joins TRBV2 to TRBJ1-2; no definite D call. The CDR3 is 13 amino acids. Germline CDR1 and CDR2: SNHLY and FYNNEI. The V end lost 1 base, the J end lost 7 bases, and 10 bases lay between the germline ends. The CDR3 loop reads CASSEDPYGGYTF. CDR3 coding DNA: TGTGCCAGCAGTGAAGACCCATACGGTGGCTACACCTTC. Full variable domain (outside the CDR3, taken from reference TRBV2 and TRBJ1-2): EPEVTQTPSHQVTQMGQEVILRCVPISNHLYFYWYRQILGQKVEFLVSFYNNEISEKSEIFDDQFSVERPDGSNFTLKIRSTKLEDSAMYFCASSEDPYGGYTFGSGTRLTVV.

CDR3 residues: CASSEAGHARGPRETQYF. DNA of the CDR3: TGTGCCAGCAGTGAAGCTGGTCACGCCAGGGGGCCACGGGAGACCCAGTACTTC. The J gene is TRBJ2-5, the V gene TRBV6-1; TRBD1 matches 8 bases. Germline assignment: CDR1 MNHNS and CDR2 SASEGT. CDR3 length: 18 amino acids. J was trimmed by 5 bases and V by 0 bases; bases with no gene match: 14.

This chain joins TRBV4-1 and TRBJ2-2; TRBD1 matches at 7 bases. Germline loops: CDR1 MGHRA, CDR2 YSYEKL. This CDR3 comprises 16 residues. J lost 6 bases, V lost 4 bases, and 11 bases had no gene match. This CDR3 reads CASSPRTGLVSGELFF. The CDR3 DNA sequence: TGCGCCAGCAGCCCTCGGACAGGTTTAGTGTCCGGGGAGCTGTTTTTT.

A single count supports this clone. The chain couples TRBV6-5 to TRBJ1-2; D unresolved. This CDR3 has 13 amino acids. V was shortened by 10 bases and J by 7 bases, with 19 bases between the two germline ends. From germline, CDR1 is MNHEY and CDR2 SVGAGI. CDR3 amino acids: CATAFDSFAGYTF. In DNA form, the CDR3 reads TGTGCCACCGCATTTGATAGTTTTGCTGGCTACACCTTC.

V and J are TRBV4-1 and TRBJ1-2, with 10 bases that match TRBD1. Germline V gene lookup returns CDR1 MGHRA and CDR2 YSYEKL. V was clipped by 2 bases and J by 4 bases; unmatched bases: 13. CDR3 length equals 18 residues. CDR3 loop: CASSQTTGTGVLRYGYTF. The CDR3 DNA is TGCGCCAGCAGCCAAACTACCGGGACAGGGGTCCTCCGCTATGGCTACACCTTC.

Written as DNA, the CDR3 is TGTGCCACCAGCAGAGAAGGGGGTAACCAGCATTTT. Its protein product is CATSREGGNQHF. The chain links TRBV15 to TRBJ1-5; possibly TRBD1 for D (6 bases). Trimming removed 0 bases from V and 12 bases from J, with 9 bases in between. CDR1 LNHNV and CDR2 YYDKDF come from the germline V gene (reference sequence). The CDR3 is made up of 12 amino acids.

In DNA form, the CDR3 reads TGCAGTGCTAGTGGACAGGGCGCTAGTTCCACAGATACGCAGTATTTT. Translated: CSASGQGASSTDTQYF. The chain uses TRBV20-1 and TRBJ2-3; TRBD1 agrees at 8 bases. The trim removed 3 bases at V and 2 bases at J, leaving 10 bases unmatched. Germline loops: CDR1 DFQATT, CDR2 SNEGSKA (reference sequence). The CDR3 runs to 16 residues.

The rearrangement links TRBV10-2 to TRBJ2-2; a possible D gene is TRBD2 (5 bases). Germline V gene sequence: CDR1 WSHSY, CDR2 SAAADI. The V gene lost 5 bases and the J gene lost 6 bases, with 16 bases spanning the gap. The CDR3 is made up of 15 amino acids. The CDR3 nucleotides are TGCGCCAGCAGTATCTCGGCAGCGGTCCCCGGGGAGCTGTTTTTT. This translates into CASSISAAVPGELFF.

V is TRBV7-8 and J is TRBJ1-2; D is uncertain. The CDR3 extends over 14 amino acids. Looked up from germline, CDR1 is SGHVS and CDR2 is FQNEAQ. The V end was cut by 5 bases, the J end by 4 bases, with 14 bases between. The CDR3, as DNA: TGTGCCAGCAGCCCTGGGAGGGAGAGCTATGGCTACACCTTC. Amino acids: CASSPGRESYGYTF.

V usage is TRBV6-6 and J usage is TRBJ1-2, with 7 bases that match TRBD1. The CDR3 length is 16 residues. The V and J ends lost 0 bases and 8 bases, in that order; junction bases with no gene match: 12. CDR1 is MNHNY, CDR2 SVGAGI, per germline (reference sequence). CDR3 in DNA: TGTGCCAGCAGTTACTCGACCGGGACAGACCCGACCGGCTACACCTTC. As protein: CASSYSTGTDPTGYTF.

The V gene is TRBV18, the J gene TRBJ2-2; the D gene is possibly TRBD1 (6 bases). V was trimmed by 3 bases and J by 0 bases, leaving 14 bases between them. There are 17 residues in the CDR3. CDR1 KGHSH and CDR2 LQKENI come from the germline V gene. This chain's CDR3 is CASSPNQGFANTGELFF. The CDR3 nucleotides read TGTGCCAGCTCACCTAATCAGGGGTTCGCGAACACCGGGGAGCTGTTTTTT.

CDR3 region: CAISVGQVPWDEQYF. In nucleotides, the CDR3 is TGTGCCATCAGCGTCGGACAGGTCCCCTGGGACGAGCAGTACTTC. The chain is built from TRBV10-3 and TRBJ2-7, with TRBD1 identical over 7 bases. V lost 6 bases and J lost 5; bases outside the gene matches: 13. The V gene's germline CDR1 is ENHRY and CDR2 SYGVKD. The CDR3 totals 15 residues.

The chain carries TRBV6-6 and TRBJ1-5; no clear D. V lost 5 bases to trimming and J lost 0 bases, with 11 bases between them. Per the germline V gene, CDR1 is MNHNY and CDR2 is SVGAGI (reference sequence). CDR3 length: 15 residues. CDR3 loop: CASSPYGSSNQPQHF. The CDR3 coding sequence is TGTGCCAGCAGTCCGTATGGCAGTAGCAATCAGCCCCAGCATTTT.

The CDR3 DNA sequence: TGTGCCTGGAGTGTGGCCAGTCTCCGTGGCTACACCTTC. Its translation is CAWSVASLRGYTF. The genes are TRBV30 and TRBJ1-2; D gene uncertain. The ends were cut back, 0 bases at V and 7 bases at J, with 12 bases in the middle. The CDR3 has 13 amino acids. Germline V lookup: CDR1 GTSNPN, CDR2 SVGIG (reference sequence).

This clone was detected once. The rearrangement links TRBV6-1 to TRBJ1-5; D might be TRBD1 (5 bases). Germline CDR1 and CDR2: MNHNS and SASEGT. Between the trimmed V and J ends, which lost 0 bases and 10 bases, there was a span of 13 bases. The CDR3 length is 14 residues. In DNA, the CDR3 is TGTGCCAGCAGTGAAGCCCCGGGAGGGGCCCCCCAGCATTTT. Translating gives CASSEAPGGAPQHF.

CDR3 DNA: TGTGCCAGCAGTTACAGGGGGTCTGGCTACACCTTC. Translated, it gives CASSYRGSGYTF. This sequence joins TRBV6-5 and TRBJ1-2, with D possibly matching TRBD1 (6 bases). The V gene's germline CDR1 is MNHEY and CDR2 SVGAGI. V was trimmed by 2 bases and J by 7 bases, leaving 8 bases between them. CDR3 size: 12 residues.

The chain combines TRBV7-9 with TRBJ1-2, with 11 nucleotides matching TRBD1. CDR1 and CDR2 (germline): SEHNR, FQNEAQ (reference sequence). V shed 6 bases, J shed 3 bases, and the junction held 6 bases outside the gene matches. This CDR3 has 15 amino acids. The CDR3 DNA reads as TGTGCCAGCAGAAGGACAGGGGGCCGAGACTATGGCTACACCTTC. Translation gives CASRRTGGRDYGYTF.

This rearrangement joins TRBV4-2 to TRBJ1-4, with TRBD1 identical over 7 bases. Germline V gives CDR1 LGHNA, CDR2 YNFKEQ. CDR3 length equals 16 residues. Losses at the gene ends were 1 base for V and 6 bases for J; bases not matched to a gene: 8. This CDR3 reads CASSQGPRGADEKLFF. Written as DNA, the CDR3 is TGTGCCAGCAGCCAAGGTCCCAGGGGGGCTGATGAAAAACTGTTTTTT.

This clone was detected once. V and J are TRBV3-1 (or the pseudogene TRBV3-2) and TRBJ2-7, with 9 bases identical to TRBD1. V lost 5 bases and J lost 6; bases outside the gene matches: 8. Germline lookup yields CDR1 LGHDT and CDR2 YNNKEL (reference sequence). The CDR3 covers 14 residues. CDR3 amino acids: CASSYWDRATEQYF. The CDR3 nucleotides are TGTGCCAGCAGCTACTGGGACAGGGCCACCGAGCAGTACTTC.

This clone was found once. V and J are TRBV7-9 and TRBJ1-2; TRBD1 aligns across 8 bases. Trimming at V came to 5 bases and at J to 4 bases, leaving 9 bases not matched to a gene. Germline loops: CDR1 SEHNR, CDR2 FQNEAQ (reference sequence). The CDR3 totals 15 residues. The CDR3 region has the DNA TGTGCCAGCAGCCCCCGGACAGGGACATCCTATGGCTACACCTTC. Its translation: CASSPRTGTSYGYTF.

The chain uses TRBV28 and TRBJ1-5; 9 bases line up with TRBD1. Germline CDR1 and CDR2: MDHEN and SYDVKM. The V segment lost 3 bases and the J segment 7 bases; nucleotides outside the gene matches: 13. The CDR3 loop spans 17 amino acids. The CDR3 region is CASSFPPGQGREQPQHF. The CDR3 bases are TGTGCCAGCAGTTTTCCCCCGGGACAGGGAAGAGAACAGCCCCAGCATTTT.

The chain uses TRBV11-2 and TRBJ2-1; 7 nucleotides line up with TRBD1. CDR3 size: 15 residues. Germline V gene data show CDR1 as SGHAT and CDR2 as FQNNGV. Losses at the gene ends were 5 bases for V and 6 bases for J; bases not matched to a gene: 10. Here the CDR3 reads CASSLGGTETNEQFF. Written as DNA, the CDR3 is TGTGCCAGCAGCCTAGGTGGGACAGAGACCAATGAGCAGTTCTTC.

J is TRBJ1-2 and V is TRBV3-1 (or the pseudogene TRBV3-2); D perhaps matches TRBD1 (5 bases). The CDR3 covers 13 residues. The ends were cut back, 1 base at V and 8 bases at J, with 11 bases in the middle. Germline CDR1 reads LGHDT; CDR2 reads YNNKEL (reference sequence). CDR3 sequence: CASSQGGDRGYTF. CDR3 DNA: TGTGCCAGCAGCCAAGGGGGGGATCGGGGCTACACCTTC.

The chain couples TRBV9 to TRBJ2-3; D is undetermined. The CDR3 contains 15 residues. The germline V gene has CDR1 SGDLS and CDR2 YYNGEE. V was pared by 0 bases and J by 1 base, with 9 bases between. The CDR3 region is CASSVAGRRTDTQYF. The CDR3 region has the DNA TGTGCCAGCAGCGTAGCAGGCCGACGCACAGATACGCAGTATTTT.

The chain is built from TRBV2 and TRBJ2-7; unclear D gene. This CDR3 has 14 residues. Germline lookup yields CDR1 SNHLY and CDR2 FYNNEI. Trimming cost V 1 base and J 2 bases, with 9 bases left between them. Here the CDR3 reads CASSEGAPAYEQYF. The CDR3 coding sequence is TGTGCCAGCAGTGAAGGGGCACCCGCCTACGAGCAGTACTTC.

The chain joins TRBV7-2 to TRBJ2-1; the D gene is possibly TRBD2 (5 bases). V lost 5 bases and J lost 5, with 16 bases in between. The CDR3 runs 15 residues. Germline CDR1 and CDR2: SGHTA and FQGNSA. The CDR3 reads CASSPGILGNNEQFF. The DNA of the CDR3 is TGTGCCAGCAGCCCGGGGATTCTTGGGAACAATGAGCAGTTCTTC. The variable domain in full, completed from reference TRBV7-2 and TRBJ2-1, reads GAGVSQSPSNKVTEKGKDVELRCDPISGHTALYWYRQSLGQGLEFLIYFQGNSAPDKSGLPSDRFSAERTGGSVSTLTIQRTQQEDSAVYLCASSPGILGNNEQFFGPGTRLTVL.